This TCR beta chain was sequenced in a study of cytomegalovirus exposure and HLA in healthy donors. PCR primers comprised 60 Vbeta and 13 Jbeta primers. Method: immunoSEQ multiplex PCR; TCRdb's copy keeps in-frame clones and lacks some. The data show approximately 140,000 clones, with approximately 71% seen just once and around 3.4% held by the top ten. This CDR3 region has 15 residues. The germline V gene has CDR1 SGHDT and CDR2 YYEEEE. V was trimmed by 0 bases and J by 9 bases, leaving 16 bases between them. This receptor was identified in a man aged 35 to 55 in good health and CMV-seronegative. The chain couples TRBV5-6 to TRBJ2-1; D may be TRBD2 (6 bases). The sequenced material came from PBMCs. For the CDR3, the DNA is TGTGCCAGCAGCTTGGCCGCGGTCCCCGGGGGTGAGCAGTTCTTC. Its translation is CASSLAAVPGGEQFF.